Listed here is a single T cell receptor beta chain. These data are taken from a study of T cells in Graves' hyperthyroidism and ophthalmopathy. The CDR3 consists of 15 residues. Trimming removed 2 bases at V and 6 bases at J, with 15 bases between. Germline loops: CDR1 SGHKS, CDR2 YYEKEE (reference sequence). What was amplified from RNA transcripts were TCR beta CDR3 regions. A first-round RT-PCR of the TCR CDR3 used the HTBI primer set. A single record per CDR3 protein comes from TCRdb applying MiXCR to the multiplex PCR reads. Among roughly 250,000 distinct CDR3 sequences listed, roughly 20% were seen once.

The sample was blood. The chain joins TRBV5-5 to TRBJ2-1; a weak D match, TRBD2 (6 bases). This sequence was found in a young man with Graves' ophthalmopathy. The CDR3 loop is CASSFRAEGLNEQFF. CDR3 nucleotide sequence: TGTGCCAGCAGCTTTCGGGCGGAGGGGCTCAATGAGCAGTTCTTC.